The 9 T cell receptor beta chains reported below all come from one sample, sequenced in a study of blood T cell repertoires in COVID-19. The assay was immunoSEQ multiplex PCR, and TCRdb's table has in-frame clones only and misses some. Among about 20,000 clones, around 91% were seen once, and the ten largest hold approximately 7.7%. The sample was peripheral blood. Receptors were obtained from a human donor in a cohort sampled during active COVID-19.

This chain connects TRBV18 to TRBJ2-2; the D is unclear. V lost 4 bases, J lost 1 base, and 7 bases lay in between. The CDR3 runs 14 residues. Germline values: CDR1 KGHSH, CDR2 LQKENI. The CDR3 is CASSLTRNTGELFF. In DNA, the CDR3 is TGTGCCAGCTCACTGACACGGAACACCGGGGAGCTGTTTTTT.

This clone was counted between two and nine times. The chain has TRBV5-1 and TRBJ2-1; D may be TRBD1 (6 bases). V lost 4 bases and J lost 4, with 12 bases in between. The CDR3 contains 14 residues. Looked up from germline, CDR1 is SGHRS and CDR2 is YFSETQ. The CDR3 here is CASSKRQEYNEQFF. The CDR3 nucleotides read TGCGCCAGCAGCAAACGACAGGAGTACAATGAGCAGTTCTTC. Full variable domain (missing parts from reference TRBV5-1 and TRBJ2-1): KAGVTQTPRYLIKTRGQQVTLSCSPISGHRSVSWYQQTPGQGLQFLFEYFSETQRNKGNFPGRFSGRQFSNSRSEMNVSTLELGDSALYLCASSKRQEYNEQFFGPGTRLTVL.

The chain links TRBV6-2 or TRBV6-3 to TRBJ2-1; D is ambiguous. Germline-derived CDR1 and CDR2 are MNHEY and SVGEGT. There are 15 residues in the CDR3. V was cut by 5 bases and J by 2 bases, with 13 bases left in between. As DNA, the CDR3 is TGTGCCAGCAGTCCGACTCCCATAACCTACAATGAGCAGTTCTTC. Its protein is CASSPTPITYNEQFF.

This clone was seen only once. The chain has TRBV11-1 and TRBJ2-1; perhaps TRBD2 as D (5 bases). Trimming pared 3 bases from V and 6 bases from J, leaving 9 bases between. Germline CDR1 and CDR2: SGHAT and FQDESV (reference sequence). CDR3 length: 13 residues. The CDR3 nucleotides read TGTGCCAGCAGCTTGGGGAGATCCAATGAGCAGTTCTTC. Protein: CASSLGRSNEQFF.

V is TRBV6-5 and J is TRBJ2-2; TRBD1 matches 11 bases. CDR3 length: 15 amino acids. The V and J ends lost 7 bases and 5 bases, in that order; junction bases with no gene match: 6. CDR1 is MNHEY and CDR2 is SVGAGI in the germline V gene. The CDR3 sequence: CASNRGDRGTGELFF. The CDR3 DNA reads TGTGCCAGCAACAGAGGGGACAGGGGGACCGGGGAGCTGTTTTTT.

The genes are TRBV28 and TRBJ1-2; D unresolved. The germline CDR1 and CDR2 sequences are MDHEN and SYDVKM. Trimming took off 2 bases at V and 3 bases at J, with 13 bases between the two ends. There are 15 residues in the CDR3. The CDR3 sequence is CASSLGGKIYYGYTF. CDR3 bases: TGTGCCAGCAGTTTAGGCGGGAAAATCTACTATGGCTACACCTTC.

The V call is TRBV7-2, the J call TRBJ2-3; 10 bases match TRBD2. This CDR3 has 15 amino acids. Losses at the gene ends were 5 bases for V and 6 bases for J; bases not matched to a gene: 8. Germline CDR1 is SGHTA and CDR2 is FQGNSA. The CDR3 reads CASSPPSGRGDTQYF. DNA of the CDR3: TGTGCCAGCAGCCCACCTAGCGGGAGAGGGGATACGCAGTATTTT.

V and J are TRBV4-3 and TRBJ1-4; D ambiguous. CDR1 is LGHNA, CDR2 YSLEER, per germline. The V end was cut by 3 bases, the J end by 6 bases, with 11 bases between. CDR3 length equals 14 residues. The DNA for the CDR3 is TGCGCCAGCAGCCACGAGTCCTTGGATGAAAAACTGTTTTTT. Its translation: CASSHESLDEKLFF.

The chain recombines TRBV5-8 with TRBJ1-2; D perhaps matches TRBD1 (6 bases). CDR3 size: 13 residues. Germline values: CDR1 SGHTS, CDR2 YDEGEE. Trimming removed 0 bases at V and 7 bases at J, with 10 bases between. CDR3 region: CASSLDRVGGYTF. As DNA, the CDR3 is TGTGCCAGCAGCTTGGACAGGGTGGGTGGCTACACCTTC.